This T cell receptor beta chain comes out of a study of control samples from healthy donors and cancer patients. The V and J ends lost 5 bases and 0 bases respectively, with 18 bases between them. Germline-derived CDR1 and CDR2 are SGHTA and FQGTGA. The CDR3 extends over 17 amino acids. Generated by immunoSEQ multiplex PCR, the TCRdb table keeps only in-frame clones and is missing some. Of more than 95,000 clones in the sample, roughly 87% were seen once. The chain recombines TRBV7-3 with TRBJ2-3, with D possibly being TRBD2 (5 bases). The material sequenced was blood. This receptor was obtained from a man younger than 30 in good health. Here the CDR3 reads CASSPRPGVTSTDTQYF. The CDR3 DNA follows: TGTGCCAGCAGCCCCCGGCCCGGGGTAACTAGCACAGATACGCAGTATTTT. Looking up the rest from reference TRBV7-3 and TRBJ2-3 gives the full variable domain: GAGVSQTPSNKVTEKGKYVELRCDPISGHTALYWYRQSLGQGPEFLIYFQGTGAADDSGLPNDRFFAVRPEGSVSTLKIQRTERGDSAVYLCASSPRPGVTSTDTQYFGPGTRLTVL.